A selection of T cell receptor beta chains follows, all from one sample in a study of blood T cell repertoires in COVID-19. Assay used: immunoSEQ multiplex PCR; TCRdb lists only in-frame clones, some missing. The sample lists about 70,000 clones, more than 90% occurring once. What was sequenced was peripheral blood. The receptors shown here come from a man between 45 and 60 years old with acute or convalescent COVID-19. Both conserved end residues are part of each CDR3. The D gene is left open where the match is weak. Clone size is given for some rows only: seen once, a few or many times, or a class if the clone is expanded.

>once|TRBD1|TRBJ1-5|TRBV28
CASSTGGRGNQPQHF
TGTGCCAGCAGTACAGGGGGTAGGGGCAATCAGCCCCAGCATTTT
>-|TRBD1|TRBJ2-2|TRBV28
CASSLGVRGPDTGELFF
TGTGCCAGCAGTTTAGGGGTGAGGGGGCCGGACACCGGGGAGCTGTTTTTT
>-|TRBD1|TRBJ2-5|TRBV5-5
CASSWKTGEETQYF
TGTGCCAGCAGCTGGAAAACAGGGGAAGAGACCCAGTACTTC
>once|-|TRBJ2-1|TRBV29-1
CSVIGGGPSNEQFF
TGCAGCGTTATAGGTGGAGGGCCCAGCAATGAGCAGTTCTTC
>once|-|TRBJ1-5|TRBV2
CASSEEVAGHQPQHF
TGTGCCAGCAGTGAAGAGGTCGCGGGCCATCAGCCCCAGCATTTT
>-|TRBD2|TRBJ2-2|TRBV10-3
CATSLAGVVGELFF
TGTGCCACCTCACTAGCGGGAGTAGTAGGGGAGCTGTTTTTT
>-|TRBD2|TRBJ2-1|TRBV4-1
CASSSLPRTSGHNEQFF
TGCGCCAGCAGCTCCCTCCCCCGGACTAGCGGACACAATGAGCAGTTCTTC
>-|TRBD1|TRBJ1-5|TRBV2
CASQQGSPWEPQHF
TGTGCCAGTCAACAGGGGTCTCCGTGGGAGCCCCAGCATTTT
>-|TRBD2|TRBJ2-1|TRBV10-3
CAISDSGAISNEQFF
TGTGCCATCAGTGATAGCGGGGCCATCTCCAATGAGCAGTTCTTC
>-|-|TRBJ2-3|TRBV7-3
CASSLDPAGTQYF
TGTGCCAGCAGCTTAGACCCGGCGGGTACGCAGTATTTT
>-|-|TRBJ1-5|TRBV12-3/TRBV12-4
CASSTQGFAPQHF
TGTGCCAGCAGTACACAGGGATTTGCGCCCCAGCATTTT
>-|-|TRBJ1-1|TRBV6-5
CASRSPPYMNTEAFF
TGTGCCAGCAGGTCCCCCCCTTACATGAACACTGAAGCTTTCTTT
>-|TRBD1|TRBJ2-2|TRBV19
CASSKSEGAYTGELFF
TGTGCCAGTAGCAAATCCGAGGGGGCCTACACCGGGGAGCTGTTTTTT
>-|-|TRBJ2-3|TRBV24-1
CATSDSAGNTQYF
TGTGCCACCAGTGATTCTGCGGGAAATACGCAGTATTTT
>-|TRBD1|TRBJ2-6|TRBV9
CASSTPSTGDGANVLTF
TGTGCCAGCAGCACCCCCTCGACAGGGGATGGGGCCAACGTCCTGACTTTC
>once|-|TRBJ2-1|TRBV18
CASSPATARAGYNEQFF
TGTGCCAGCTCACCAGCGACGGCGAGGGCTGGCTACAATGAGCAGTTCTTC
>-|-|TRBJ1-1|TRBV9
CASSVGQGWSEAFF
TGTGCCAGCAGCGTAGGGCAGGGATGGAGTGAAGCTTTCTTT
>-|TRBD2|TRBJ2-7|TRBV27
CASSPGTSATYEQYF
TGTGCCAGCAGTCCGGGGACTAGCGCCACTTACGAGCAGTACTTC
>-|TRBD2|TRBJ2-2|TRBV7-8
CASSTGLAENTGELFF
TGTGCCAGCAGCACAGGACTAGCGGAGAACACCGGGGAGCTGTTTTTT
>-|-|TRBJ2-2|TRBV3-1/TRBV3-2
CASSARGGGSNTGELFF
TGTGCCAGCAGCGCCCGAGGAGGCGGGTCGAACACCGGGGAGCTGTTTTTT
>once|-|TRBJ1-1|TRBV6-5
CASTIQRNTEAFF
TGTGCCAGCACTATACAGAGAAACACTGAAGCTTTCTTT
>-|-|TRBJ2-5|TRBV5-1
CASSLEGKTQYF
TGCGCCAGCAGCTTAGAGGGAAAGACCCAGTACTTC
>-|TRBD2|TRBJ2-3|TRBV14
CASSQGRRTSVTDTQYF
TGTGCCAGCAGCCAAGGGAGGAGGACTAGCGTCACAGATACGCAGTATTTT
>-|TRBD2|TRBJ2-1|TRBV27
CASSFTSGYNEQFF
TGTGCCAGCAGTTTTACTAGCGGGTACAATGAGCAGTTCTTC
>-|-|TRBJ2-1|TRBV11-2
CASSRDSYNEQFF
TGTGCCAGCAGCCGGGACTCCTACAATGAGCAGTTCTTC
>-|TRBD1|TRBJ1-1|TRBV27
CASWGQGAFTEAFF
TGTGCCAGTTGGGGGCAGGGGGCATTCACTGAAGCTTTCTTT
>-|TRBD1|TRBJ1-1|TRBV27
CASSQIGQGENTEAFF
TGTGCCAGCAGCCAGATCGGACAGGGGGAGAACACTGAAGCTTTCTTT
>-|-|TRBJ1-5|TRBV28
CASSSPGQINQPQHF
TGTGCCAGCAGTTCTCCTGGGCAGATAAATCAGCCCCAGCATTTT
>-|-|TRBJ2-3|TRBV18
CASSPLLRHRSTDTQYF
TGTGCCAGCTCACCATTATTACGACACCGTAGCACAGATACGCAGTATTTT
>-|TRBD1|TRBJ1-2|TRBV28
CASGQGVYGYTF
TGTGCCAGCGGGCAGGGGGTTTATGGCTACACCTTC
>-|TRBD2|TRBJ2-2|TRBV18
CASSPPSGRGGRELFF
TGTGCCAGCTCACCCCCCTCCGGGCGGGGGGGCCGGGAGCTGTTTTTT
>-|TRBD2|TRBJ2-2|TRBV10-2
CASRRAGGGTGELFF
TGCGCCAGCAGAAGAGCGGGAGGCGGCACCGGGGAGCTGTTTTTT
>-|-|TRBJ1-1|TRBV5-1
CASSLAPAGSLYTEAFF
TGCGCCAGCAGCTTGGCTCCCGCTGGCAGTTTGTACACTGAAGCTTTCTTT
>-|-|TRBJ1-1|TRBV7-3
CASRLTPNTEAFF
TGTGCCAGCAGACTAACACCGAACACTGAAGCTTTCTTT
>-|-|TRBJ2-3|TRBV29-1
CSAEQGRTDTQYF
TGCAGCGCTGAGCAGGGGCGGACAGATACGCAGTATTTT
>-|TRBD1|TRBJ1-5|TRBV19
CASSIFTARGDQPQHF
TGTGCCAGTAGTATCTTTACTGCCAGGGGGGATCAGCCCCAGCATTTT
>-|-|TRBJ2-2|TRBV5-1
CASSLGSGNTGELFF
TGCGCCAGCAGCTTGGGGTCAGGGAACACCGGGGAGCTGTTTTTT